These T cell receptor beta chains were read from a single sample in a study of blood T cell repertoires in COVID-19. The repertoire was sequenced with immunoSEQ multiplex PCR; TCRdb's copy has only in-frame clones and lacks some. The sample includes more than 300,000 clones, 88% of them seen just once. The source material was PBMCs or T cells enriched from blood (not recorded which). Source of these receptors: a woman between 18 and 29 years old who had recovered from COVID-19. CDR3s include the opening cysteine and the closing phenylalanine or tryptophan. D genes are given only for firm matches. Clone size is stated in some rows and not others, as once, few, many or a class when expanded.

v_call	d_call	j_call	clone_size	cdr3_aa	cdr3_nt
TRBV24-1	NA	TRBJ1-2	NA	CATSDPTTDIYGYTF	TGTGCCACCAGTGACCCGACGACAGATATCTATGGCTACACCTTC
TRBV2	TRBD1	TRBJ2-3	NA	CASSEGGQLTDTQYF	TGTGCCAGCAGTGAAGGGGGACAGTTAACAGATACGCAGTATTTT
TRBV12-5	TRBD1	TRBJ1-6	NA	CASAGDRTLYNSPLHF	TGTGCTAGTGCCGGGGACAGGACTCTCTATAATTCACCCCTCCACTTT
TRBV9	NA	TRBJ1-3	NA	CASSERGNTIYF	TGTGCCAGCAGCGAGCGGGGAAACACCATATATTTT
TRBV19	NA	TRBJ2-5	NA	CASSIADRVQETQYF	TGTGCCAGTAGTATAGCGGACAGAGTCCAAGAGACCCAGTACTTC
TRBV6-5	TRBD2	TRBJ2-3	NA	CASSYLIAGVTDTQYF	TGTGCCAGCAGTTACCTCATAGCGGGAGTCACAGATACGCAGTATTTT
TRBV7-9	NA	TRBJ1-1	NA	CASSLVDGRRTEAFF	TGTGCCAGCAGCTTAGTAGACGGGAGAAGGACTGAAGCTTTCTTT
TRBV9	NA	TRBJ2-1	NA	CASSVEGQAVEQFF	TGTGCCAGCAGCGTGGAGGGGCAGGCAGTTGAGCAGTTCTTC
TRBV29-1	TRBD2	TRBJ2-7	once	CSVLAGASSDYEQYF	TGCAGCGTACTAGCGGGGGCCTCCTCCGACTACGAGCAGTACTTC
TRBV28	NA	TRBJ1-1	NA	CASSLYGQGMNTEAFF	TGTGCCAGCAGTTTATACGGGCAGGGGATGAACACTGAAGCTTTCTTT
TRBV4-3	NA	TRBJ2-1	NA	CASSQDLSGAHNEQFF	TGCGCCAGCAGCCAAGATTTGAGCGGAGCTCACAATGAGCAGTTCTTC
TRBV7-6	NA	TRBJ2-2	NA	CAAQKSLTGELFF	TGTGCAGCCCAAAAAAGCCTCACCGGGGAGCTGTTTTTT
TRBV7-2	NA	TRBJ2-4	once	CASSFHGQSVAKNIQYF	TGTGCCAGCAGCTTCCACGGACAGTCGGTAGCCAAAAACATTCAGTACTTC
TRBV7-9	NA	TRBJ2-2	NA	CASSSPGTRNTGELFF	TGTGCCAGCAGCTCGCCCGGGACACGGAACACCGGGGAGCTGTTTTTT
TRBV2	TRBD1	TRBJ2-7	NA	CASRATGTVSSEQYF	TGTGCCAGCAGAGCAACCGGGACAGTCTCTTCCGAGCAGTACTTC
TRBV7-7	TRBD2	TRBJ2-7	NA	CASSPASGGPYEQYF	TGTGCTAGCAGCCCCGCTAGCGGGGGGCCCTACGAGCAGTACTTC
TRBV5-1	TRBD1	TRBJ1-4	NA	CASSLEGQGEKLFF	TGCGCCAGCAGCTTGGAGGGACAGGGGGAAAAACTGTTTTTT
TRBV29-1	NA	TRBJ2-7	once	CSAAGQSRVAEQYF	TGCAGCGCGGCGGGACAGTCCAGGGTGGCAGAGCAGTACTTC
TRBV14	TRBD2	TRBJ2-7	NA	CASRGSGEPSYEQYF	TGTGCCAGCAGGGGTAGCGGGGAGCCCTCCTACGAGCAGTACTTC
TRBV6-1	TRBD1	TRBJ2-5	NA	CASSLPWDRQETQYF	TGTGCCAGCAGTCTACCCTGGGACAGGCAAGAGACCCAGTACTTC
TRBV2	TRBD1	TRBJ2-7	NA	CASSERDSYEQYF	TGTGCCAGCAGTGAACGGGACAGCTACGAGCAGTACTTC
TRBV3-1/TRBV3-2	TRBD2	TRBJ2-1	NA	CASSQGSGGDYNEQFF	TGTGCCAGCAGCCAAGGAAGCGGGGGGGACTACAATGAGCAGTTCTTC
TRBV6-5	NA	TRBJ1-1	NA	CASSYTNMNTEAFF	TGTGCCAGCAGTTACACAAATATGAACACTGAAGCTTTCTTT
TRBV7-6	NA	TRBJ2-3	NA	CASRAGQSTDTQYF	TGTGCCTCCCGGGCTGGACAGAGCACAGATACGCAGTATTTT
TRBV5-5	TRBD1	TRBJ2-5	NA	CASSLQQGSETQYF	TGTGCCAGCAGCTTGCAACAGGGGAGTGAGACCCAGTACTTC
TRBV19	NA	TRBJ1-5	once	CASLIAGASNQPQHF	TGTGCCAGTTTAATAGCGGGCGCCTCTAATCAGCCCCAGCATTTT
TRBV3-1/TRBV3-2	TRBD2	TRBJ2-5	NA	CASTSSGGAPGETQYF	TGTGCCAGCACCTCTAGCGGGGGGGCCCCAGGGGAGACCCAGTACTTC
TRBV11-2	TRBD1	TRBJ1-2	NA	CASSLGLRQGGRSNYGYTF	TGTGCCAGCAGCTTAGGATTGCGACAGGGGGGACGATCTAACTATGGCTACACCTTC
TRBV6-4	TRBD1	TRBJ2-3	NA	CASSSDRGPTDTQYF	TGTGCCAGCAGTAGCGACAGGGGCCCCACAGATACGCAGTATTTT
TRBV10-3	NA	TRBJ2-7	NA	CAIRGGYEQYF	TGTGCCATCAGGGGGGGTTACGAGCAGTACTTC
TRBV7-3	TRBD1	TRBJ1-1	NA	CASSGQGQSEAFF	TGTGCCAGCAGCGGACAGGGTCAGAGTGAAGCTTTCTTT
TRBV5-1	NA	TRBJ1-1	NA	CASNWRGEAEAFF	TGCGCCAGCAACTGGCGGGGTGAGGCTGAAGCTTTCTTT
TRBV4-1	TRBD1	TRBJ1-2	NA	CASSQASDRVVYGYTF	TGCGCCAGCAGCCAAGCCTCCGACAGGGTCGTCTATGGCTACACCTTC
TRBV7-8	NA	TRBJ2-7	NA	CASSLGFDSAYEQYF	TGTGCCAGCAGCTTAGGGTTCGACAGCGCCTACGAGCAGTACTTC
TRBV7-3	NA	TRBJ1-5	NA	CASSLSLGRDQPQHF	TGTGCCAGCAGCTTAAGCTTGGGCCGCGATCAGCCCCAGCATTTT